This TCR beta chain was captured in a study of Graves' ophthalmopathy and Graves' hyperthyroidism (dated by TCRdb to the late 2010s). Background for the entire study: A patient counted as having stable hyperthyroidism if there was no progression to ophthalmopathy within 18 months of follow-up. To explore V-J signatures that distinguish ophthalmopathy from hyperthyroidism, a discovery set of under 110 patients was enrolled, made up of some 41 with ophthalmopathy and some 56 with stable hyperthyroidism. Following sample collection, hyperthyroidism patients were given methimazole at a starting dose of 30 mg daily, and ophthalmopathy patients were given high-dose intravenous methylprednisolone. To tell Graves' ophthalmopathy apart from Graves' hyperthyroidism, and to predict which patients would progress to ophthalmopathy, the study relied on TCR beta repertoire signatures. In roughly 6 hyperthyroidism patients, the T-cell repertoires found in thyroid tissue were compared with those found in blood. An independent validation cohort comprised 18 hyperthyroidism patients and over 15 patients who later progressed from hyperthyroidism to ophthalmopathy. In total, around 140 blood samples were TCR-sequenced: around 42 ophthalmopathy, over 70 hyperthyroidism and roughly 17 hyperthyroidism-to-ophthalmopathy patients. What the research found in general, with its limitations: Most expanded thyroid clonotypes with frequency above 0.001 were also detected in blood, suggesting blood repertoires may reflect the thyroid immune response. No statistical method was used to set the sample size in advance, and the investigators knew which group each participant was assigned to. In cross-validation, the 13-signature model distinguished ophthalmopathy from stable hyperthyroidism with just over 85% sensitivity and 81% to 82% specificity, while in the test set the corresponding values were 80% and 75%. In validation, the model predicted ophthalmopathy progression with 55% to 71% sensitivity and 72.22% specificity; roughly 11 predicted patients were CT-confirmed with GO in a median of about 7.1 months.

Hyperthyroidism patients were newly diagnosed, with disease duration under 2 months, and aged 18 to 65 years. Anyone with other autoimmune diseases, uncontrolled infections, pregnancy or lactation was excluded from the study. Clinical symptoms, serum thyroxine, TRAb, thyroid ultrasound and orbital computed tomography were used for diagnosis. Total RNA was extracted with Trizol reagent and quality-checked on an Agilent 2100 Bioanalyzer. On this clonotype itself: Its recognized antigen is unknown. This CDR3 is missing its conserved last phenylalanine or tryptophan, likely due to a read error. No DNA is shown, since the ends of the CDR3 on it are uncertain; the CDR3 is the one TCRdb lists.

For repertoire sequencing, TCR beta CDR3 regions were amplified from RNA transcripts. The first round was an RT-PCR using HTBI primers with the Qiagen OneStep RT-PCR kit, and this first round was followed by a second-round multiplex PCR, then size selection and purification. Sequencing of the libraries was carried out on an Illumina HiSeq2000 in paired-end mode with 100 bp reads. Per the source publication's procedure: SOAPnuke was used to process the reads, throwing out any read that had adapters, had uncalled bases, had a mean Phred below 15, or lacked an exact constant-primer or identifier match. COPE v1.2.5 was used to merge high-quality paired reads. Clonotypes were defined as unique nucleotide sequences and were aligned to IMGT TRB V, D and J references using MiTCR v1.1. The analysis was limited to V-J combinations with a frequency above 0.0001, which together covered around 99% of the repertoires. For each V-J combination, a TCR clonal expansion and chaos score was defined as the ratio of F50 clonal expansion to chaos observed in the TCRdist matrix. Welch's t-statistics and random forest were used to reduce features to more than ten V-J combinations, which were fed into a naive Bayes classifier. The similarity between thyroid and blood repertoires was quantified using the Morisita-Horn index. TCRdb ran its own pipeline on the public reads, namely fastp trimming at Q25 and MiXCR clone calling, and kept in-frame beta chains. All rows with the same CDR3 protein become a single entry with the most common DNA and genes. TCRdb's processing, not the authors', yielded these V and J calls. This sample is represented by a few hundred thousand distinct CDR3 sequences; 39% of them were singletons. Of the sample, less than 4.5% falls within the top ten clones.

From its first to its last residue, the CDR3 has 8 amino acids. CDR1 and CDR2, per the germline V gene (reference sequence), are DFQATT and SNEGSKA. Sequencing was carried out using peripheral blood or thyroid tissue (not recorded which). The source of this sequence is an adult man with Graves' hyperthyroidism. The rearrangement joined TRBV20-1 to TRBJ1-3. The CDR3 region reads CSAREKFS.